The text below deals with one TCR beta chain. The unexposed donors gave CD4+ T cells in about 2010-2019, prior to COVID-19. The data were taken from a study of CD4 T cells in relation to SARS-CoV-2 and coronaviruses. The CDR3 spans 13 residues. V was cut by 4 bases and J by 1 base, with 9 bases left in between. In germline, CDR1 is SGHDT, CDR2 YYEEEE. Clones were sequenced by immunoSEQ multiplex PCR, and TCRdb holds only the in-frame ones, with some missing. The data hold under 70,000 clones, with approximately 90% observed a single time. The sample was memory CD4+ T cells from PBMCs. The source is a human donor in good health. The rearrangement uses TRBV5-6 and TRBJ2-7; D remains ambiguous. The chain's CDR3 is CASSRAPSYEQYF. CDR3 nucleotides: TGTGCCAGCAGCCGAGCGCCTTCCTACGAGCAGTACTTC.